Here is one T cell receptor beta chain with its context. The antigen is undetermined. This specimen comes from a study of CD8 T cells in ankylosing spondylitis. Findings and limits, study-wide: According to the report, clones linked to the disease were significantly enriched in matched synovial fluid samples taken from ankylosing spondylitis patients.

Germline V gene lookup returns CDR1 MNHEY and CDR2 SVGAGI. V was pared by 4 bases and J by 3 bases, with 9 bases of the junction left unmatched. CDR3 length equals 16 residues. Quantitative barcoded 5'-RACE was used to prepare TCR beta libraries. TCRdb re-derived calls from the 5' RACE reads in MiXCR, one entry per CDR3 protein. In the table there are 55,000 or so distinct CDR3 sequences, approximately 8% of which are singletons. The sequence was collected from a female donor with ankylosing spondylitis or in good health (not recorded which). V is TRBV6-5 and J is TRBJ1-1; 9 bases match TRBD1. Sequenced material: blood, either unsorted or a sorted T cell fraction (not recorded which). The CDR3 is CASSSQGALLDTEAFF. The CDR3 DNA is TGTGCCAGCAGTTCACAGGGGGCCTTGTTGGACACTGAAGCTTTCTTT.